This TCR beta chain came from a study of blood T cell repertoires in COVID-19. The V gene lost 5 bases and the J gene lost 3 bases, with 5 bases spanning the gap. The CDR3 spans 11 residues. Looked up from germline, CDR1 is SGHTA and CDR2 is FQGNSA. In the original analysis: From reference gene primer amplification, estimates of nucleated cell counts were derived. Using immunoSEQ multiplex PCR, the repertoire was profiled, and TCRdb retains in-frame clones only, with some absent. V and J calls and clone size are given by that table; D and trimming were obtained from the DNA. The table has under 70,000 clones, over 75% seen once.

The TCR sequence derives from a human donor with active COVID-19. The donor label of this sample is uncertain. V is TRBV7-2 and J is TRBJ2-7, with no clear D. Material: peripheral blood. CDR3 residues: CASSLYYEQYF. CDR3 sequence (DNA): TGTGCCAGCAGCCTTTACTACGAGCAGTACTTC.